Presented here are 11 T cell receptor beta chains from one specimen sequenced in a study of shared clonotypes between healthy human individuals. Profiled with immunoSEQ multiplex PCR; TCRdb holds only in-frame clones, not every one. The sample shows about 1.5 million clones, around 97% of them seen only once. The sample was naive CD4+ T cells sorted from blood. Noted subset: CD45RA+ positively selected. These receptors were obtained from a young man in good health.

This chain joins TRBV15 and TRBJ1-2; 8 nucleotides match TRBD1. V shed 3 bases, J shed 5 bases, and the junction held 8 bases outside the gene matches. This CDR3 is 15 amino acids long. Germline loops: CDR1 LNHNV, CDR2 YYDKDF (reference sequence). The CDR3 nucleotides read TGTGCCACCAGCAGTCGAAAGACAGGGGATTATGGCTACACCTTC. It is translated as CATSSRKTGDYGYTF. Filled out from reference TRBV15 and TRBJ1-2, the complete variable domain reads DAMVIQNPRYQVTQFGKPVTLSCSQTLNHNVMYWYQQKSSQAPKLLFHYYDKDFNNEADTPDNFQSRRPNTSFCFLDIRSPGLGDTAMYLCATSSRKTGDYGYTFGSGTRLTVV.

V is TRBV25-1 and J is TRBJ2-2; TRBD2 matches at 10 bases. The CDR3 has 15 amino acids. V lost 4 bases, J lost 7 bases, and 6 bases stayed unmatched. Germline V gene sequence: CDR1 MGHDK, CDR2 SYGVNS. As DNA, the CDR3 is TGTGCCAGCAGTGTGACGACTAGCGGGCTCGGGGAGCTGTTTTTT. Translated, it gives CASSVTTSGLGELFF.

A note on this clone: Other DNA sequences within the sample encode an identical CDR3. The chain links TRBV5-1 to TRBJ1-5, with 7 bases fitting TRBD1. From germline, CDR1 is SGHRS and CDR2 YFSETQ. The CDR3 contains 14 residues. V was clipped by 4 bases and J by 3 bases; unmatched bases: 4. The CDR3 DNA is TGCGCCAGCAGCCTGACAGGGCCCAATCAGCCCCAGCATTTT. As protein: CASSLTGPNQPQHF.

The gene calls are TRBV5-5 and TRBJ1-1; a possible D gene is TRBD1 (6 bases). Germline values: CDR1 SGHKS, CDR2 YYEKEE (reference sequence). The CDR3 has 16 amino acids. V lost 4 bases to trimming and J lost 2 bases, with 18 bases between them. The CDR3 DNA follows: TGTGCCAGCAGCCACGCGTTGCGGGGGCCAAACACTGAAGCTTTCTTT. It is translated as CASSHALRGPNTEAFF.

The chain carries TRBV5-1 and TRBJ1-1; 8 bases are shared with TRBD1. Germline assignment: CDR1 SGHRS and CDR2 YFSETQ. V shed 2 bases and J 4 bases; nucleotides not matched to a gene: 7. The CDR3 is made up of 15 amino acids. CDR3 sequence reads: CASSFDRGWVTEAFF. The DNA for the CDR3 is TGCGCCAGCAGCTTTGACAGGGGATGGGTCACTGAAGCTTTCTTT.

This clone was picked up one time. V and J are TRBV9 and TRBJ2-1; no firm D call. CDR3 length: 14 residues. Looked up from germline, CDR1 is SGDLS and CDR2 is YYNGEE. V dropped 5 bases and J dropped 0 bases, with 9 bases sitting between them. The CDR3, as DNA: TGTGCCAGCAGTACACACGCCTCCTACAATGAGCAGTTCTTC. Translation: CASSTHASYNEQFF.

The CDR3 sequence: CASSERVTEAFF. As DNA, the CDR3 is TGCGCCAGCAGTGAACGGGTCACTGAAGCTTTCTTT. V gene TRBV10-2 combines with J gene TRBJ1-1; D call uncertain. There are 12 residues in the CDR3. Germline-derived CDR1 and CDR2 are WSHSY and SAAADI. Trimming left V 3 bases short and J 4 bases short, with 6 bases between.

This chain connects TRBV5-5 to TRBJ2-3; possibly TRBD1 for D (6 bases). Trimming left V 0 bases short and J 0 bases short, with 11 bases between. The germline V gene has CDR1 SGHKS and CDR2 YYEKEE (reference sequence). The CDR3 length is 16 residues. CDR3 in amino acids: CASSLAWDTSTDTQYF. The CDR3 DNA reads as TGTGCCAGCAGCTTGGCCTGGGACACTAGCACAGATACGCAGTATTTT.

The sample holds one count of this clone. The genes are TRBV27 and TRBJ2-7; D is ambiguous. The germline V and J ends were trimmed by 1 base and 2 bases, with 12 bases remaining between them. The germline gives CDR1 MNHEY, CDR2 SMNVEV (reference sequence). The CDR3 totals 15 residues. CDR3 residues: CASSLYLGGTYEQYF. The CDR3 DNA sequence: TGTGCCAGCAGTTTATATTTGGGCGGAACCTACGAGCAGTACTTC.

The gene calls are TRBV5-4 and TRBJ2-3; 7 nucleotides agree with TRBD2. The CDR3 contains 16 residues. Looked up from germline, CDR1 is SGHNT and CDR2 is YYREEE (reference sequence). The V segment lost 5 bases and the J segment 3 bases; nucleotides outside the gene matches: 12. The CDR3 bases are TGTGCCAGCAGACCCGCGGGGAGGGGAAGGACAGATACGCAGTATTTT. Its translation is CASRPAGRGRTDTQYF.

This chain connects TRBV15 to TRBJ2-1, with D uncertain. V was pared by 7 bases and J by 15 bases, with 13 bases between. This CDR3 region has 10 residues. From germline, CDR1 is LNHNV and CDR2 YYDKDF (reference sequence). The CDR3: CATIRTLVFF. The CDR3 region has the DNA TGTGCCACCATACGTACTTTAGTGTTCTTC.